This passage covers 27 T cell receptor beta chains from one sample sequenced in a study of control samples from healthy donors and cancer patients. Measured with immunoSEQ multiplex PCR; TCRdb has only the in-frame clones, and not every one. The sample includes about 120,000 clones, around 89% of them seen just once. The sample consisted of PBMCs. The receptor set was obtained from a woman between 50 and 59 years old with colorectal cancer.

Note on this clone: Other DNA sequences in this sample translate to the same CDR3. The rearrangement uses TRBV5-6 and TRBJ2-2, with 11 bases fitting TRBD1. In germline, CDR1 is SGHDT, CDR2 YYEEEE. J was trimmed by 6 bases and V by 0 bases; bases with no gene match: 4. The CDR3 runs 16 residues. The CDR3 region is CASSLDGTGGAGELFF. The CDR3 DNA reads as TGTGCCAGCAGCTTGGACGGGACAGGGGGGGCCGGGGAGCTGTTTTTT.

Details on this clone: This same CDR3 is encoded by further DNA sequences in the sample. In DNA, the CDR3 is TGTGCCAGTAGTACTTCAGGGGGCTACGAGCAGTACTTC. Its protein product is CASSTSGGYEQYF. V gene TRBV19 combines with J gene TRBJ2-7, with 7 bases aligning to TRBD1. V lost 4 bases, J lost 3 bases, and 3 bases stayed unmatched. Germline loops: CDR1 LNHDA, CDR2 SQIVND (reference sequence). CDR3 size: 13 residues.

The V and J genes are TRBV27 and TRBJ2-3, with D tentatively TRBD2 (7 bases). The V end lost 8 bases, the J end lost 1 base, and 13 bases lay between the germline ends. The CDR3 is made up of 14 amino acids. CDR1 MNHEY and CDR2 SMNVEV come from the germline V gene (reference sequence). The chain's CDR3 is CASGQLAGTDTQYF. The CDR3 coding sequence is TGTGCCAGCGGACAGCTAGCGGGCACAGATACGCAGTATTTT.

The V and J genes are TRBV6-6 and TRBJ1-4; D unclear. The CDR3 extends over 12 amino acids. Deletions cut 0 bases from V and 7 bases from J, with 3 bases between. Germline V gene lookup returns CDR1 MNHNY and CDR2 SVGAGI (reference sequence). CDR3 protein: CASSYSGEKLFF. The DNA for the CDR3 is TGTGCCAGCAGTTACTCGGGTGAAAAACTGTTTTTT.

This chain uses TRBV7-2 with TRBJ1-2; the D is unclear. Between the trimmed V and J ends, which lost 2 bases and 8 bases, there was a span of 15 bases. CDR3 length: 14 residues. Germline CDR1 and CDR2: SGHTA and FQGNSA. The CDR3 loop reads CASSLSPRGLGYTF. The CDR3 DNA sequence: TGTGCCAGCAGCTTAAGTCCCCGAGGTTTGGGCTACACCTTC.

The V gene is TRBV5-8, the J gene TRBJ2-7; D remains unclear. Trimming removed 3 bases at V and 0 bases at J, with 16 bases between. Germline V lookup: CDR1 SGHTS, CDR2 YDEGEE. The CDR3 length is 16 residues. This CDR3 reads CASSSVYRLNSYEQYF. CDR3 nucleotide sequence: TGTGCCAGCAGCTCCGTCTACAGATTAAACTCCTACGAGCAGTACTTC.

The V and J genes are TRBV30 and TRBJ1-1, with D maybe TRBD1 (6 bases). From germline, CDR1 is GTSNPN and CDR2 SVGIG (reference sequence). This CDR3 is 15 amino acids long. Trimming pared 2 bases from V and 1 base from J, leaving 14 bases between. CDR3 protein: CAWSPSDRRNTEAFF. CDR3 nucleotide sequence: TGTGCCTGGAGTCCCAGCGACAGGCGGAACACTGAAGCTTTCTTT.

The chain recombines TRBV5-8 with TRBJ2-1; 10 bases align to TRBD1. V was clipped by 7 bases and J by 4 bases; unmatched bases: 8. Germline CDR1 is SGHTS and CDR2 is YDEGEE. The CDR3 spans 15 residues. In DNA form, the CDR3 reads TGTGCCAGCCTGAAACGGACAGGGGGGTACAATGAGCAGTTCTTC. It is translated as CASLKRTGGYNEQFF.

The chain employs TRBV5-6 and TRBJ2-7; 7 nucleotides match TRBD2. Germline CDR1 is SGHDT and CDR2 is YYEEEE. V lost 4 bases, J lost 0 bases, and 16 bases stayed unmatched. The CDR3 contains 18 residues. The chain's CDR3 is CASSGGGPLREFSYEQYF. The CDR3 coding sequence is TGTGCCAGCAGCGGGGGGGGTCCCCTGCGGGAGTTCTCCTACGAGCAGTACTTC.

The V gene is TRBV19, the J gene TRBJ2-1; 7 bases are shared with TRBD2. The CDR3 length is 11 residues. Per germline, CDR1 LNHDA and CDR2 SQIVND (reference sequence). The junction had 4 bases not matched to a gene; V was cut back by 9 bases and J by 8 bases. The CDR3 region has the DNA TGTGCCAGCGCCCTAGCGGATGAGCAGTTCTTC. Protein: CASALADEQFF.

This rearrangement joins TRBV12-3 or TRBV12-4 to TRBJ1-1; D gene ambiguous. The V gene lost 1 base and the J gene lost 5 bases, with 5 bases spanning the gap. The CDR3 loop spans 12 amino acids. Written as DNA, the CDR3 is TGTGCCAGCAGTTTAGAGGGAACTGAAGCTTTCTTT. Translating it yields CASSLEGTEAFF.

The chain couples TRBV9 to TRBJ2-6; weak D call: TRBD1 (5 bases). Germline CDR1 reads SGDLS; CDR2 reads YYNGEE. With 4 bases removed from V and 0 bases from J, the gap between germline ends came to 8 bases. The CDR3 extends over 15 amino acids. CDR3 DNA sequence: TGTGCCAGCAGCAGGGGATACTCTGGGGCCAACGTCCTGACTTTC. Protein sequence: CASSRGYSGANVLTF. Filled out from reference TRBV9 and TRBJ2-6, the complete variable domain reads DSGVTQTPKHLITATGQRVTLRCSPRSGDLSVYWYQQSLDQGLQFLIQYYNGEERAKGNILERFSAQQFPDLHSELNLSSLELGDSALYFCASSRGYSGANVLTFGAGSRLTVL.

The chain links TRBV3-1 (or the pseudogene TRBV3-2) to TRBJ1-6; D might be TRBD1 (5 bases). V lost 3 bases and J lost 5, with 17 bases in between. CDR1 is LGHDT and CDR2 is YNNKEL in the germline V gene (reference sequence). This CDR3 has 17 residues. The CDR3, as DNA: TGTGCCAGCAGCCATGCCCGGGCATTGGGGGATAATTCACCCCTCCACTTT. Translation: CASSHARALGDNSPLHF.

The genes are TRBV5-1 and TRBJ2-5; no clear D. Trimming removed 2 bases from V and 1 base from J, with 6 bases in between. CDR1 is SGHRS, CDR2 YFSETQ, per germline. The CDR3 length is 13 residues. The DNA of the CDR3 is TGCGCCAGCAGCTTAGAGGTCCAAGAGACCCAGTACTTC. This sequence encodes CASSLEVQETQYF.

This clone was seen a single time. The chain recombines TRBV3-1 (or the pseudogene TRBV3-2) with TRBJ1-5; D perhaps matches TRBD1 (6 bases). Germline V gives CDR1 LGHDT, CDR2 YNNKEL (reference sequence). The V gene lost 0 bases and the J gene lost 7 bases, with 16 bases spanning the gap. The CDR3 extends over 16 amino acids. The CDR3 spells CASSQDPWGPGQPQHF. CDR3 in DNA: TGTGCCAGCAGCCAAGATCCTTGGGGGCCCGGACAGCCCCAGCATTTT.

This clone appeared a few times. The chain recombines TRBV10-3 with TRBJ1-4, with D perhaps matching TRBD1 (5 bases). The CDR3 consists of 14 residues. The germline V gene encodes CDR1 ENHRY and CDR2 SYGVKD. V dropped 2 bases and J dropped 5 bases, with 9 bases sitting between them. The CDR3: CAISEDKGNEKLFF. The CDR3, as DNA: TGTGCCATCAGTGAGGACAAGGGGAATGAAAAACTGTTTTTT.

V usage is TRBV7-2 and J usage is TRBJ2-3; the D gene is possibly TRBD2 (5 bases). V gave up 7 bases and J gave up 1 base, with 12 bases separating them. The CDR3 runs to 14 residues. Looked up from germline, CDR1 is SGHTA and CDR2 is FQGNSA. In nucleotides, the CDR3 is TGTGCCAGCAAATACGGAGGCCGCACAGATACGCAGTATTTT. Protein sequence: CASKYGGRTDTQYF.

The rearrangement links TRBV29-1 to TRBJ1-2, with TRBD1 as a possible D gene (6 bases). V shed 3 bases and J shed 6 bases, with 17 bases lying between them. Per the germline V gene, CDR1 is SQVTM and CDR2 is ANQGSEA. CDR3 length: 14 residues. The CDR3 DNA is TGCAGCGTTGAGGATCCCCCAGGGGATAATGGCTACACCTTC. Translating gives CSVEDPPGDNGYTF.

The chain joins TRBV11-3 to TRBJ1-1; maybe TRBD1 (6 bases). V was pared by 6 bases and J by 3 bases, with 14 bases between. The germline CDR1 and CDR2 sequences are SGHNT and YENEEA. This CDR3 spans 14 amino acids. CDR3 sequence (DNA): TGTGCCAGCAGTACACAGGGTCGAGACACTGAAGCTTTCTTT. Its protein is CASSTQGRDTEAFF. Full variable domain (outside the CDR3, taken from reference TRBV11-3 and TRBJ1-1): EAGVVQSPRYKIIEKKQPVAFWCNPISGHNTLYWYLQNLGQGPELLIRYENEEAVDDSQLPKDRFSAERLKGVDSTLKIQPAELGDSAVYLCASSTQGRDTEAFFGQGTRLTVV.

This clone was counted a single time. V usage is TRBV6-2 or TRBV6-3 and J usage is TRBJ1-3; 9 bases align to TRBD1. V shed 1 base and J 0 bases; nucleotides not matched to a gene: 10. CDR3 length equals 19 residues. From germline, CDR1 is MNHEY and CDR2 SVGEGT. CDR3 sequence: CASSYWDRAEVSSGNTIYF. In nucleotides, the CDR3 is TGTGCCAGCAGTTACTGGGACAGGGCTGAAGTGAGCTCTGGAAACACCATATATTTT.

This chain uses TRBV19 with TRBJ2-5; D is perhaps TRBD1 or TRBD2 (6 bases each). The CDR3 totals 17 residues. The germline V gene has CDR1 LNHDA and CDR2 SQIVND (reference sequence). Trimming cost V 6 bases and J 5 bases, with 25 bases left between them. This chain's CDR3 is CASRRGQVGNRPETQYF. CDR3 sequence (DNA): TGTGCCAGTAGACGGGGGCAGGTCGGAAATAGGCCGGAGACCCAGTACTTC.

This chain uses TRBV5-1 with TRBJ1-2; the D gene is possibly TRBD1 (5 bases). V lost 3 bases to trimming and J lost 8 bases, with 8 bases between them. Germline CDR1 is SGHRS and CDR2 is YFSETQ. The CDR3 runs to 11 residues. The CDR3: CASSSGTGYTF. CDR3 sequence (DNA): TGCGCCAGCAGCTCCGGGACCGGCTACACCTTC.

The rearrangement uses TRBV29-1 and TRBJ2-1, with 10 bases fitting TRBD2. The CDR3 runs to 13 residues. Trimming took 5 bases from V and 5 from J; bases not matched to a gene: 3. Germline V gene lookup returns CDR1 SQVTM and CDR2 ANQGSEA. The CDR3 DNA follows: TGCAGCGTTCCCCTAGCGGGAGACAATGAGCAGTTCTTC. It codes for CSVPLAGDNEQFF.

Worth noting for this clone: The junction departs from germline at one end; a sequencing error may be responsible. The V and J genes are TRBV30 and TRBJ2-1; D is perhaps TRBD2 (6 bases). CDR1 and CDR2 from the germline V gene are GTSNPN and SVGIG (reference sequence). CDR3 length equals 19 residues. Here the CDR3 reads CAGRKGKLPGTPKASEQFF. In DNA form, the CDR3 reads TGTGCCGGGAGGAAGGGGAAACTCCCCGGGACTCCAAAGGCTAGTGAGCAGTTCTTC.

V gene TRBV6-2 or TRBV6-3 combines with J gene TRBJ2-2; 10 bases fit TRBD2. Germline CDR1 is MNHEY and CDR2 is SVGEGT. With 5 bases clipped from V and 6 bases from J, the junction kept 6 bases outside the gene matches. This CDR3 is built from 15 residues. The CDR3 region is CASSPLAGVAGELFF. The DNA for the CDR3 is TGTGCCAGCAGTCCGCTAGCGGGAGTGGCCGGGGAGCTGTTTTTT.

The V gene is TRBV21-1, the J gene TRBJ2-1; the D call in the table, TRBD2, was not verified against the DNA. TRBV21-1 corresponds to a pseudogene. This CDR3 contains 17 residues. DNA of the CDR3: TGTGCCAGCAGCACGCAGACTAGCGGGTACTTCTACAATGAGCAGTTCTTC. Translating it yields CASSTQTSGYFYNEQFF.

The chain employs TRBV5-8 and TRBJ2-7; no firm D call. The germline gives CDR1 SGHTS, CDR2 YDEGEE. The V gene lost 2 bases and the J gene lost 6 bases, with 6 bases spanning the gap. This CDR3 contains 11 residues. CDR3 sequence reads: CASSFLGEQYF. The CDR3 nucleotides are TGTGCCAGCAGCTTTTTGGGCGAGCAGTACTTC.